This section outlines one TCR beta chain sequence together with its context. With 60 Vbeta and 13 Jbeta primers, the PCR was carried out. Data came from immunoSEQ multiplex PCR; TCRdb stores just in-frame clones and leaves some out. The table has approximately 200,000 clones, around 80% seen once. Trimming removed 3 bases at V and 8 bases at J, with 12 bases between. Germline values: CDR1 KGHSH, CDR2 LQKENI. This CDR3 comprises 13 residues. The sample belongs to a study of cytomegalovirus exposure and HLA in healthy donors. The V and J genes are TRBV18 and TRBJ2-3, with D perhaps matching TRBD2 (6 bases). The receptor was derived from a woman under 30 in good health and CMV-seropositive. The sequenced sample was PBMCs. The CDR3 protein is CASSPPTGGTQYF. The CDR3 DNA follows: TGTGCCAGCTCACCTCCTACCGGGGGTACGCAGTATTTT.